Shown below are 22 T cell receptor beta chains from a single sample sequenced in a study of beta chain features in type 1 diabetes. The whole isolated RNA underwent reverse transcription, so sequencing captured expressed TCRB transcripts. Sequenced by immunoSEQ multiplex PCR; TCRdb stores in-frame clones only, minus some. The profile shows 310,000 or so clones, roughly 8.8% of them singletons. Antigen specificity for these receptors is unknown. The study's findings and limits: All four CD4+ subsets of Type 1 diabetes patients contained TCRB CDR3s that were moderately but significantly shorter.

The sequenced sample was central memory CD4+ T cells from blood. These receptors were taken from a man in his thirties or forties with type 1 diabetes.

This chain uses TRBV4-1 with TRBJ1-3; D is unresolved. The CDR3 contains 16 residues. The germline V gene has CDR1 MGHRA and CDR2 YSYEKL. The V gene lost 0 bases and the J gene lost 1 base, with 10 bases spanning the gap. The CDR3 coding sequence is TGCGCCAGCAGCCAAGATTACCGCGGATCTGGAAACACCATATATTTT. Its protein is CASSQDYRGSGNTIYF.

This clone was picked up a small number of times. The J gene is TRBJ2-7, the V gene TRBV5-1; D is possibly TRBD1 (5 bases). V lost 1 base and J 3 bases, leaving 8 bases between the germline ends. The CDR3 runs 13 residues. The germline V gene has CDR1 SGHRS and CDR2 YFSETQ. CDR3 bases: TGCGCCAGCAGCTTGTCCAGGGACTACGAGCAGTACTTC. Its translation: CASSLSRDYEQYF.

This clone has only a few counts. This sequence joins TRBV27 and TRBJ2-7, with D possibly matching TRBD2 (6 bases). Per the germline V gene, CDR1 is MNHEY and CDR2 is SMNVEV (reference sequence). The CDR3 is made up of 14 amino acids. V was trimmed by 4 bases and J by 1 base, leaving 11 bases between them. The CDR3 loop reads CASSSPGRSYEQYF. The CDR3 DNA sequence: TGTGCCAGCAGTTCCCCGGGGAGGTCCTACGAGCAGTACTTC.

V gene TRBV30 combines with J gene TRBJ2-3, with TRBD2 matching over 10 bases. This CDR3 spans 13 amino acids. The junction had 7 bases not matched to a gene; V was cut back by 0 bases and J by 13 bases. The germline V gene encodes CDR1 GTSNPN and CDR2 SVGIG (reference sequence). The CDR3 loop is CAWSVAGGRFEYF. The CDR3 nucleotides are TGTGCCTGGAGTGTAGCGGGGGGGCGGTTCGAGTATTTT.

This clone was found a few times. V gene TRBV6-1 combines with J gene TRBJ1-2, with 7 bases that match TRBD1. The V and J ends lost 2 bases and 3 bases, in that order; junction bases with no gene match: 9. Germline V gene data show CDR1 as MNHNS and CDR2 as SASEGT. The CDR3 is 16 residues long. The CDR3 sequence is CASSELGGGADYGYTF. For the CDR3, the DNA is TGTGCCAGCAGTGAATTGGGAGGGGGCGCGGACTATGGCTACACCTTC.

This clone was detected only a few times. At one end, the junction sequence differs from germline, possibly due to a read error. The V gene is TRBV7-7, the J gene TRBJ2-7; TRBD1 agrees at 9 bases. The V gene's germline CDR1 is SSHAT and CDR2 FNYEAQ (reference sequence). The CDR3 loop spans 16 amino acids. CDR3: CASSRMVTGGSYEQYF. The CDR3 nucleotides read TGTGCTAGCAGCCGAATGGTGACAGGGGGGTCCTACGAGCAGTACTTC.

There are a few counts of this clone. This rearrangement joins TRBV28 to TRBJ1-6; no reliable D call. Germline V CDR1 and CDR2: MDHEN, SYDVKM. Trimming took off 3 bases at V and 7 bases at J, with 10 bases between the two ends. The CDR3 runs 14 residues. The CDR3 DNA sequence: TGTGCCAGCAGTTTTTCGGATGGAAATTCACCCCTCCACTTT. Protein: CASSFSDGNSPLHF.

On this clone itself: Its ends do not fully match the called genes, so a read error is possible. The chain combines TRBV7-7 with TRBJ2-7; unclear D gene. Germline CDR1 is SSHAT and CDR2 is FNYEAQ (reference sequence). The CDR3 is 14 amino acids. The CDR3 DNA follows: TGTGCTAGCAGCTTTGAGACGGCCTCCTACGAGCAGTACTTC. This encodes CASSFETASYEQYF.

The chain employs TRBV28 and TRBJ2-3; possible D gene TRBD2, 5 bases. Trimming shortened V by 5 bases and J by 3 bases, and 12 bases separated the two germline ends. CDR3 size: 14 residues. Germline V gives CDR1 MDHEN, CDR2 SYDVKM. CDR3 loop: CASSTTRETDTQYF. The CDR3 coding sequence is TGTGCCAGCAGTACGACGAGGGAAACAGATACGCAGTATTTT.

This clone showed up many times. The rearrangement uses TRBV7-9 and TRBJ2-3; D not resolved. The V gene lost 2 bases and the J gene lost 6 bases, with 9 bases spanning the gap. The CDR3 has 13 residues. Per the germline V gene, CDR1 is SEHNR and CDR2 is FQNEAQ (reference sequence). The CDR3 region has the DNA TGTGCCAGCAGCTTACAGCAATTGGATACGCAGTATTTT. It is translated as CASSLQQLDTQYF.

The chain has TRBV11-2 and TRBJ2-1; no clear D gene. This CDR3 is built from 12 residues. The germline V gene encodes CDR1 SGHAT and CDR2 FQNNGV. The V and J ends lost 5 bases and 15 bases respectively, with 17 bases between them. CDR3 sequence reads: CASSLYSSTPFF. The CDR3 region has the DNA TGTGCCAGCAGCCTATACAGCTCTACTCCGTTCTTC.

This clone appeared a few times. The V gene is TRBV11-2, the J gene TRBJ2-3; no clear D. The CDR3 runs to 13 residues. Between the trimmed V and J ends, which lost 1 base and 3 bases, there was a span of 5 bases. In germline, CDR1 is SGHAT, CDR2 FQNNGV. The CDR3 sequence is CASSLGHTDTQYF. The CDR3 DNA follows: TGTGCCAGCAGCTTAGGGCATACAGATACGCAGTATTTT.

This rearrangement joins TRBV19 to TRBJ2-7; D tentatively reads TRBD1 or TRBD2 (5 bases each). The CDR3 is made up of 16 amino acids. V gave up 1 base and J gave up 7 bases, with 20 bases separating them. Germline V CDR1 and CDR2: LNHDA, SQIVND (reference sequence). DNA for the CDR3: TGTGCCAGTAGTATAGGGCCGGGACCGAGTACGAGGGAGCAGTACTTC. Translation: CASSIGPGPSTREQYF.

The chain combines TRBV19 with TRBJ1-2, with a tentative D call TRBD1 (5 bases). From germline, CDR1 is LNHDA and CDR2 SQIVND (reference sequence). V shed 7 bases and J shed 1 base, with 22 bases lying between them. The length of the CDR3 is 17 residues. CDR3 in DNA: TGTGCCAGTACCGATACCGGGACGGGCGCCGTTAACTATGGCTACACCTTC. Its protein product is CASTDTGTGAVNYGYTF.

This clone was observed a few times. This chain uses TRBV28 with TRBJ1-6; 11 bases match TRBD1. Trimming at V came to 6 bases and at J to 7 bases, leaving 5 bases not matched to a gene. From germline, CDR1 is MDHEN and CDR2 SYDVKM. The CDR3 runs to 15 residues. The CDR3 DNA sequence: TGTGCCAGCAGCGGACAGGGGGCACCCAATTCACCCCTCCACTTT. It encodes CASSGQGAPNSPLHF.

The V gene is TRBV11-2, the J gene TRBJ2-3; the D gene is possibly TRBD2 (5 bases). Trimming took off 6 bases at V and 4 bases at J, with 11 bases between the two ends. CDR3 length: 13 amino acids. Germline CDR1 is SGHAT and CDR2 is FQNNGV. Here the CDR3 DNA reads TGTGCCAGCAGAGAAACTAGGGCAGATACGCAGTATTTT. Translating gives CASRETRADTQYF.

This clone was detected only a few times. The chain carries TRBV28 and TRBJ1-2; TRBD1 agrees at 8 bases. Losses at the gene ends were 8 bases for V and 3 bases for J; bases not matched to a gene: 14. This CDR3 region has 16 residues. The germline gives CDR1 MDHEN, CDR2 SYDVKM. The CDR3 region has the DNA TGTGCCAGCGTTCAAGCGGACAGGGATTATGACTATGGCTACACCTTC. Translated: CASVQADRDYDYGYTF.

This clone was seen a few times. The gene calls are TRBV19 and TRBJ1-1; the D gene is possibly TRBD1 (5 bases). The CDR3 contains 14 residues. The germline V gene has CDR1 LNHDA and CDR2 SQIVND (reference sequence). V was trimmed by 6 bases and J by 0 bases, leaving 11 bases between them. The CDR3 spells CASSQQDLNTEAFF. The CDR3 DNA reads TGTGCCAGTAGCCAACAGGACTTGAACACTGAAGCTTTCTTT.

The DNA for the CDR3 is TGTGCCAGCAGCACAAACAATGAGCAGTTCTTC. This codes for CASSTNNEQFF. This rearrangement joins TRBV2 to TRBJ2-1; D is unresolved. The CDR3 totals 11 residues. The germline V and J ends were trimmed by 6 bases and 5 bases, with 5 bases remaining between them. Germline CDR1 reads SNHLY; CDR2 reads FYNNEI.

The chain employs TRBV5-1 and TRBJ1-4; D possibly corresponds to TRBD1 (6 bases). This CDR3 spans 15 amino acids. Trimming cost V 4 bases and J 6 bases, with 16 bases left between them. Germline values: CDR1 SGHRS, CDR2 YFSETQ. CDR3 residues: CASSRRPEGDEKLFF. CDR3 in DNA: TGCGCCAGCAGCCGTCGGCCCGAGGGGGATGAAAAACTGTTTTTT.

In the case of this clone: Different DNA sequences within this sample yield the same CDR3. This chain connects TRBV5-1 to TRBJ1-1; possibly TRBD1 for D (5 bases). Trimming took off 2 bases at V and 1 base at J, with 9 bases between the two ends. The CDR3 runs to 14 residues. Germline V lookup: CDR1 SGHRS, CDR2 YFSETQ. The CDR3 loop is CASSLGAGNTEAFF. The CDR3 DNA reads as TGCGCCAGCAGCTTAGGGGCGGGGAACACTGAAGCTTTCTTT. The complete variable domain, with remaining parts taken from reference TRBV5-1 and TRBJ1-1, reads KAGVTQTPRYLIKTRGQQVTLSCSPISGHRSVSWYQQTPGQGLQFLFEYFSETQRNKGNFPGRFSGRQFSNSRSEMNVSTLELGDSALYLCASSLGAGNTEAFFGQGTRLTVV.

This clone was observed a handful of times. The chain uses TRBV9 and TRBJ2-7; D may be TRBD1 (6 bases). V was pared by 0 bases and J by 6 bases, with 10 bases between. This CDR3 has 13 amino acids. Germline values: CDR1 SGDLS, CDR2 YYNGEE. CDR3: CASSVDRAGEQYF. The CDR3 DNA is TGTGCCAGCAGCGTAGACAGGGCAGGCGAGCAGTACTTC.